This entry lists 21 T cell receptor beta chains sequenced from one sample in a study of T cells in Graves' hyperthyroidism and ophthalmopathy. Amplification of TCR beta CDR3 regions used RNA as the template. When the TCR CDR3 underwent first-round RT-PCR, the HTBI primer set was used. Each CDR3 protein is one row after TCRdb ran MiXCR on the multiplex PCR reads. The sample carries more than 450,000 distinct CDR3 sequences, 13% to 15% recorded once. The sequencing input was blood. Every receptor here comes from a middle-aged woman with Graves' hyperthyroidism.

The table lists this clonotype with a few counts. J is TRBJ2-5 and V is TRBV18, with a possible D match to TRBD1 (5 bases). This CDR3 comprises 14 residues. CDR1 and CDR2 (germline): KGHSH, LQKENI. V lost 3 bases and J 4 bases, leaving 12 bases between the germline ends. In DNA form, the CDR3 reads TGTGCCAGCTCACCTTCCCAGGGAACAGAGACCCAGTACTTC. Translation: CASSPSQGTETQYF.

Many counts were recorded for this clonotype. The chain uses TRBV7-9 and TRBJ1-6; D is unclear. The CDR3 length is 12 residues. Trimming shortened V by 5 bases and J by 5 bases, and 4 bases separated the two germline ends. The germline gives CDR1 SEHNR, CDR2 FQNEAQ (reference sequence). The CDR3 DNA reads TGTGCCAGCAGCCATAATAATTCACCCCTCCACTTT. It yields the protein CASSHNNSPLHF. The variable domain in full, completed from reference TRBV7-9 and TRBJ1-6, reads DTGVSQNPRHKITKRGQNVTFRCDPISEHNRLYWYRQTLGQGPEFLTYFQNEAQLEKSRLLSDRFSAERPKGSFSTLEIQRTEQGDSAMYLCASSHNNSPLHFGNGTRLTVT.

This clonotype was recorded at least ten times. The chain joins TRBV11-1 to TRBJ2-1; no definite D call. The length of the CDR3 is 16 residues. V was trimmed by 2 bases and J by 9 bases, leaving 20 bases between them. The germline CDR1 and CDR2 sequences are SGHAT and FQDESV (reference sequence). For the CDR3, the DNA is TGTGCCAGCAGCTTATATTTTTGGCAGGAAGGTGGTGAGCAGTTCTTC. It specifies CASSLYFWQEGGEQFF.

This clonotype was seen many times. The chain has TRBV20-1 and TRBJ2-5; D gene unclear. The CDR3 contains 14 residues. Germline loops: CDR1 DFQATT, CDR2 SNEGSKA (reference sequence). Trimming removed 0 bases at V and 0 bases at J, with 8 bases between. The CDR3 loop reads CSARDQEYQETQYF. Written as DNA, the CDR3 is TGCAGTGCTAGAGATCAAGAGTACCAAGAGACCCAGTACTTC.

This clonotype was observed a few times. The chain combines TRBV18 with TRBJ1-3; possible D gene TRBD1, 6 bases. Germline V CDR1 and CDR2: KGHSH, LQKENI. The V end was cut by 5 bases, the J end by 4 bases, with 18 bases between. The CDR3 spans 16 residues. The CDR3 spells CASSTTGLPTGNTIYF. DNA for the CDR3: TGTGCCAGCTCAACTACAGGGCTCCCGACGGGAAACACCATATATTTT.

This clonotype appeared a few times. The gene calls are TRBV7-8 and TRBJ2-1; tentative D call: TRBD2 (5 bases). V was trimmed by 4 bases and J by 0 bases, leaving 16 bases between them. CDR3 size: 17 residues. CDR1 SGHVS and CDR2 FQNEAQ come from the germline V gene. The CDR3 loop is CASSSGLFRSSYNEQFF. The CDR3 region has the DNA TGTGCCAGCAGCTCAGGACTCTTCCGGAGCTCCTACAATGAGCAGTTCTTC.

This clonotype was seen a few times. The rearrangement uses TRBV5-4 and TRBJ2-7; 7 nucleotides line up with TRBD1. Germline lookup yields CDR1 SGHNT and CDR2 YYREEE (reference sequence). The J segment lost 1 base and the V segment lost 4 bases, leaving 5 bases of the junction unmatched. The CDR3 totals 14 residues. CDR3 protein: CASSAGQVSYEQYF. For the CDR3, the DNA is TGTGCCAGCAGCGCCGGACAGGTTTCCTACGAGCAGTACTTC.

This clonotype was detected many times. The chain uses TRBV7-2 and TRBJ2-5; 9 bases map to TRBD2. There are 16 residues in the CDR3. V shed 5 bases, J shed 5 bases, and the junction held 12 bases outside the gene matches. Germline lookup yields CDR1 SGHTA and CDR2 FQGNSA. CDR3 sequence (DNA): TGTGCCAGCAGCCTCTCCCCACTAGCGGGTGTGGAGACCCAGTACTTC. Amino acid sequence: CASSLSPLAGVETQYF.

This clonotype was observed many times. CDR3: CACTRGTDTQYF. DNA for the CDR3: TGTGCCTGCACAAGAGGCACAGATACGCAGTATTTT. The chain has TRBV30 and TRBJ2-3; D gene ambiguous. The length of the CDR3 is 12 residues. CDR1 and CDR2 (germline): GTSNPN, SVGIG (reference sequence). V lost 6 bases, J lost 1 base, and 8 bases lay in between. The full variable domain, with the rest looked up from reference TRBV30 and TRBJ2-3, is SQTIHQWPATLVQPVGSPLSLECTVEGTSNPNLYWYRQAAGRGLQLLFYSVGIGQISSEVPQNLSASRPQDRQFILSSKKLLLSDSGFYLCACTRGTDTQYFGPGTRLTVL.

This clonotype was detected many times. The chain couples TRBV2 to TRBJ2-7; D is possibly TRBD1 (5 bases). Germline CDR1 SNHLY, CDR2 FYNNEI. The CDR3 has 14 amino acids. V gave up 3 bases and J gave up 2 bases, with 11 bases separating them. CDR3 in DNA: TGTGCCAGCAGTGATTTGGGGCAGACCTACGAGCAGTACTTC. As protein: CASSDLGQTYEQYF.

In its sample, this clonotype was seen many times. The CDR3 DNA reads TGCAGCGTGGCCGGACGGGAGAACACTGAAGCTTTCTTT. Translating it yields CSVAGRENTEAFF. The V call is TRBV29-1, the J call TRBJ1-1; no clear D gene. V lost 6 bases, J lost 1 base, and 12 bases lay in between. Germline V CDR1 and CDR2: SQVTM, ANQGSEA. The CDR3 loop spans 13 amino acids.

This clonotype was observed many times. The CDR3, as DNA: TGTGCCAGCGCGGTCAGCTCCTACGAGCAGTACTTC. This sequence encodes CASAVSSYEQYF. The chain uses TRBV28 and TRBJ2-7; D ambiguous. V shed 8 bases and J shed 0 bases, with 8 bases lying between them. This CDR3 region has 12 residues. Per germline, CDR1 MDHEN and CDR2 SYDVKM.

The table lists this clonotype with many counts. This chain joins TRBV9 and TRBJ2-7, with a tentative D call TRBD2 (5 bases). CDR1 SGDLS and CDR2 YYNGEE come from the germline V gene. This CDR3 region has 15 residues. Deletions cut 0 bases from V and 4 bases from J, with 14 bases between. In DNA form, the CDR3 reads TGTGCCAGCAGCGTAGGGGTGGGAGTAGGTTACGAGCAGTACTTC. This encodes CASSVGVGVGYEQYF.

In its sample, this clonotype was seen many times. V and J are TRBV2 and TRBJ2-5, with a possible D match to TRBD2 (5 bases). Trimming shortened V by 6 bases and J by 5 bases, and 10 bases separated the two germline ends. The length of the CDR3 is 12 residues. Germline CDR1 SNHLY, CDR2 FYNNEI. CDR3 sequence: CASSGVRETQYF. Here the CDR3 DNA reads TGTGCCAGCAGCGGGGTCAGGGAGACCCAGTACTTC.

In the case of this clonotype: Being one base from a much bigger clone, this may be a read error. CDR3 coding DNA: TGTGCCAGCTCACCTATGGCGGGGGAAGATGGCTACACCTTC. Its translation: CASSPMAGEDGYTF. The V gene is TRBV18, the J gene TRBJ1-2; maybe TRBD1 (5 bases). The germline V and J ends were trimmed by 3 bases and 6 bases, with 14 bases remaining between them. Germline lookup yields CDR1 KGHSH and CDR2 LQKENI. The CDR3 consists of 14 residues.

Points on this clonotype: Being one base from a much bigger clone, this may be a read error. J is TRBJ2-2 and V is TRBV28; D call uncertain. CDR3 length: 16 residues. V was pared by 6 bases and J by 0 bases, with 14 bases between. CDR1 and CDR2 from the germline V gene are MDHEN and SYDVKM. The CDR3, as DNA: TGTGCCAGCAGCCTCCTCGGGCCCGCGAACACCGGGGAGCTGTTTTTT. Its protein is CASSLLGPANTGELFF.

The V and J genes are TRBV11-3 and TRBJ1-1; 8 bases are a match to TRBD1. The CDR3 is 15 amino acids. Germline V gene sequence: CDR1 SGHNT, CDR2 YENEEA. V shed 5 bases and J 4 bases; nucleotides not matched to a gene: 9. Here the CDR3 reads CASSPGQGRVTEAFF. In DNA, the CDR3 is TGTGCCAGCAGCCCTGGACAGGGACGGGTCACTGAAGCTTTCTTT.

In its sample, this clonotype was seen many times. V is TRBV3-1 and J is TRBJ2-1; 7 positions agree with TRBD2. Germline V gene lookup returns CDR1 LGHDT and CDR2 YNNKEL (reference sequence). J was trimmed by 2 bases and V by 1 base; bases with no gene match: 11. There are 18 residues in the CDR3. CDR3 DNA sequence: TGTGCCAGCAGCCAAGCCACCGGGAGCGGGAACACCTACAATGAGCAGTTCTTC. Amino acid sequence: CASSQATGSGNTYNEQFF.

At least ten counts were recorded for this clonotype. The genes are TRBV3-1 and TRBJ2-7; tentatively, D is TRBD2 (5 bases). Per the germline V gene, CDR1 is LGHDT and CDR2 is YNNKEL (reference sequence). Between the trimmed V and J ends, which lost 2 bases and 5 bases, there was a span of 10 bases. The CDR3 extends over 13 amino acids. CDR3 sequence (DNA): TGTGCCAGCAGCCAACCTCCGGGGAACGAGCAGTACTTC. Its protein product is CASSQPPGNEQYF.

The table lists this clonotype with many counts. This rearrangement joins TRBV6-1 to TRBJ1-1; 8 bases align to TRBD1. J was trimmed by 7 bases and V by 7 bases; bases with no gene match: 11. Germline V CDR1 and CDR2: MNHNS, SASEGT. The CDR3 length is 14 residues. Here the CDR3 DNA reads TGTGCCAGCACCCCGGGGGGACAGGCCGGTGAAGCTTTCTTT. Its protein product is CASTPGGQAGEAFF.

The rearrangement uses TRBV4-1 and TRBJ1-5, with D perhaps matching TRBD1 (5 bases). Germline CDR1 MGHRA, CDR2 YSYEKL. CDR3 length equals 14 residues. V was trimmed by 0 bases and J by 7 bases, leaving 10 bases between them. For the CDR3, the DNA is TGCGCCAGCAGCCAAGACTTGGGGCTACAGCCCCAGCATTTT. It translates to CASSQDLGLQPQHF.